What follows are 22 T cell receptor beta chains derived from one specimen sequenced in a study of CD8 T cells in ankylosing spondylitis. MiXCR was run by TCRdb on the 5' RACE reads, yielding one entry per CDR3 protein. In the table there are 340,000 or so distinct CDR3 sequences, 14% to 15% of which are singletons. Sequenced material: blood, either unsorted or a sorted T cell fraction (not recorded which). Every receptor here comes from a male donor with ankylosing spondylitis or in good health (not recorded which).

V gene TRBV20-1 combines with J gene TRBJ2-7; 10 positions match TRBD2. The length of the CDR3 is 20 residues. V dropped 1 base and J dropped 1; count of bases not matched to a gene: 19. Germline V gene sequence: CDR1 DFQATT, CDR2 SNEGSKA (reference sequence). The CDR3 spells CSARGSASGRSEWGSYEQYF. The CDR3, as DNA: TGCAGTGCTAGAGGCTCTGCTAGCGGGAGATCAGAGTGGGGATCCTACGAGCAGTACTTC.

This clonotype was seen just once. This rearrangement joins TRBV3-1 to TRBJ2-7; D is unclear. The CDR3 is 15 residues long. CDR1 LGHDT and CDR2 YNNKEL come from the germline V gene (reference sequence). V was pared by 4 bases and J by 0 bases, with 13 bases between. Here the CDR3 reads CASSPGGSLSYEQYF. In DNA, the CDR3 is TGTGCCAGCAGCCCAGGTGGGTCCCTCTCCTACGAGCAGTACTTC.

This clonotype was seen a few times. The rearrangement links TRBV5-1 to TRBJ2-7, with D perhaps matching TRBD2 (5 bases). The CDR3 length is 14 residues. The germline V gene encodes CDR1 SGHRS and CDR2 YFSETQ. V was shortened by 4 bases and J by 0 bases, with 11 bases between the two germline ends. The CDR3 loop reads CASSADSGSYEQYF. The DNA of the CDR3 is TGCGCCAGCAGCGCGGACTCCGGCTCCTACGAGCAGTACTTC.

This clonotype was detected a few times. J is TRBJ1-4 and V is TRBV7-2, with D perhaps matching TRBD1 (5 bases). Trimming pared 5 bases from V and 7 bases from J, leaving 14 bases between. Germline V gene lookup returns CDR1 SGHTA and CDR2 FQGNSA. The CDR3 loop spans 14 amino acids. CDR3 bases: TGTGCCAGCAGCCTCAGCGGGGGGGGTGAAAAACTGTTTTTT. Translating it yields CASSLSGGGEKLFF.

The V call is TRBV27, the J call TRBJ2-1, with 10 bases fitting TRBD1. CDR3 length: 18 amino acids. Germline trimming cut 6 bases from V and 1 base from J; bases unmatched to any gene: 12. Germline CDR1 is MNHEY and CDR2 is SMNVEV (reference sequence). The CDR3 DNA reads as TGTGCCAGCAGGGTTGGGACAGGGGACCTCCTTTCCTACAATGAGCAGTTCTTC. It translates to CASRVGTGDLLSYNEQFF.

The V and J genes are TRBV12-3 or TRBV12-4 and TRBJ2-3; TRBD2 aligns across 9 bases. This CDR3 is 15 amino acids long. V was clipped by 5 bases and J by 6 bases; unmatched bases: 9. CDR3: CASSGIAGADDTQYF. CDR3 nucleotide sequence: TGTGCCAGCAGTGGTATAGCGGGGGCGGACGATACGCAGTATTTT.

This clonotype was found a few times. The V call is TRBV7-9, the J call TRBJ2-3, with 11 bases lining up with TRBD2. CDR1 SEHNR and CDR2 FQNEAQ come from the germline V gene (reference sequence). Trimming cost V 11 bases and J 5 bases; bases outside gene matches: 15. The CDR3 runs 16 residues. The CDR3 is CADDLAGGPSRDTQYF. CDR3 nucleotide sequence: TGTGCCGACGACCTAGCGGGGGGCCCTAGTCGAGATACGCAGTATTTT.

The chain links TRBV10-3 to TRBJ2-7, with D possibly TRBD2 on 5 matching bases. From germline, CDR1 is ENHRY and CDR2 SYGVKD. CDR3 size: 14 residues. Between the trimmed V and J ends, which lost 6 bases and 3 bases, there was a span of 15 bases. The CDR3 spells CAISAPGSRYEQYF. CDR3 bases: TGTGCCATCAGCGCCCCGGGATCACGCTACGAGCAGTACTTC.

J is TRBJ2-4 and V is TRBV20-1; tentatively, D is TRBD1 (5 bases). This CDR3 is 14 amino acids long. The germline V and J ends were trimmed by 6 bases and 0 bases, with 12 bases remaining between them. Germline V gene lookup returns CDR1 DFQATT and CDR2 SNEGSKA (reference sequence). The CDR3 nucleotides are TGCAGTGCCTCTGACAGACCAGCCAAAAACATTCAGTACTTC. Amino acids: CSASDRPAKNIQYF.

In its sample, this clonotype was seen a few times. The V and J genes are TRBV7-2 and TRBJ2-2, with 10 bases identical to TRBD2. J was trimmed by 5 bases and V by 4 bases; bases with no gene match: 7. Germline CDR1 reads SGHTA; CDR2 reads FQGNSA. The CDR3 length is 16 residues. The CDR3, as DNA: TGTGCCAGCAGCTCCTCTAGCGGGGGAAGGACCGGGGAGCTGTTTTTT. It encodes CASSSSSGGRTGELFF.

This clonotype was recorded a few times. CDR3 sequence: CASRGGWAEQYF. The DNA for the CDR3 is TGTGCCAGCAGGGGGGGGTGGGCCGAGCAGTACTTC. The gene calls are TRBV27 and TRBJ2-7; 7 positions agree with TRBD2. There are 12 residues in the CDR3. J gave up 6 bases and V 6 bases, and 5 bases lay outside the gene matches. Germline V gene data show CDR1 as MNHEY and CDR2 as SMNVEV (reference sequence).

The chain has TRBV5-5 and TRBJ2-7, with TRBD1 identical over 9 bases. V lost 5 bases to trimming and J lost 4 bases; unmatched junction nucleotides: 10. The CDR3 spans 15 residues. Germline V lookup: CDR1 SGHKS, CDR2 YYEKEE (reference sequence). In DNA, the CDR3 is TGTGCCAGCAGTCTAGCCGGGACAGGGAAATACGAGCAGTACTTC. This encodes CASSLAGTGKYEQYF.

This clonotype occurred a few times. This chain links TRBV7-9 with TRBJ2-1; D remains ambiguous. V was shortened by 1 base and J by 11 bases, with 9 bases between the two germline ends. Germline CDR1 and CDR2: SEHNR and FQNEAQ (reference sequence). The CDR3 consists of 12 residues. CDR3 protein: CASSLDQLQQFF. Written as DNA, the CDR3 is TGTGCCAGCAGCTTAGATCAACTCCAGCAGTTCTTC.

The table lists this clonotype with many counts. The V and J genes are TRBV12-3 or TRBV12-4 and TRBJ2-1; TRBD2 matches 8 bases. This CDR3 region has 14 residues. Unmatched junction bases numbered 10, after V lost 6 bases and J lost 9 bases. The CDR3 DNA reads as TGTGCCAGCAGCCTGGCCAGCGGGAGTACTGAGCAGTTCTTC. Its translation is CASSLASGSTEQFF.

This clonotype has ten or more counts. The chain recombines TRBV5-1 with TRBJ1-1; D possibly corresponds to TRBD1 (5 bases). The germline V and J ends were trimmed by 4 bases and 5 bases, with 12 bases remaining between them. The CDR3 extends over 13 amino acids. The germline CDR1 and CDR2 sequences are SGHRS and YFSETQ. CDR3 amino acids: CASSTPGGTEAFF. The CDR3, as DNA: TGCGCCAGCAGCACTCCGGGGGGGACTGAAGCTTTCTTT.

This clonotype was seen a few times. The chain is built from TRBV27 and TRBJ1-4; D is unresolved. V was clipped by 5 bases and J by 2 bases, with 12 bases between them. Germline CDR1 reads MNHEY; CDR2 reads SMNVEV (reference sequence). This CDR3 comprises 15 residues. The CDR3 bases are TGTGCCAGCAGTCCCTTTTCGGTTACTAATGAAAAACTGTTTTTT. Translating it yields CASSPFSVTNEKLFF.

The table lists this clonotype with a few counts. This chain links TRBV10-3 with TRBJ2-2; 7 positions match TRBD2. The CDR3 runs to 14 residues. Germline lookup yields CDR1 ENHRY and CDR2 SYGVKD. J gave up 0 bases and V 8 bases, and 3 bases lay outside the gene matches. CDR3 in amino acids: CAIEAGANTGELFF. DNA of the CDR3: TGTGCCATCGAGGCGGGAGCGAACACCGGGGAGCTGTTTTTT.

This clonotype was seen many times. This CDR3 is CASSSRDYNEQFF. The CDR3 DNA reads TGTGCCAGCAGTTCTCGAGACTACAATGAGCAGTTCTTC. V usage is TRBV27 and J usage is TRBJ2-1; D ambiguous. Trimming stripped 4 bases from V and 3 bases from J, with 7 bases between. Germline V gene lookup returns CDR1 MNHEY and CDR2 SMNVEV (reference sequence). The CDR3 sequence is 13 residues long.

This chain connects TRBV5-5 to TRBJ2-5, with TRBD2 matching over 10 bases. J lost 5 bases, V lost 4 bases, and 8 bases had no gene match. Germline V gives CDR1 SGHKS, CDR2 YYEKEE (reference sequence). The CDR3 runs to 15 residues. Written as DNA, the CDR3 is TGTGCCAGCAGCACAGCGGGGGGGCCCGACGAGACCCAGTACTTC. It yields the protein CASSTAGGPDETQYF.

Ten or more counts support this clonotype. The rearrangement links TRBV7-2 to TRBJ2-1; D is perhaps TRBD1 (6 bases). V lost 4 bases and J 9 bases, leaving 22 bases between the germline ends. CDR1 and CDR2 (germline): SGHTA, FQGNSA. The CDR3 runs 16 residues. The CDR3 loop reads CASSSRVGHPTGEQFF. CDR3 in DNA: TGTGCCAGCAGCTCGAGAGTGGGACATCCTACGGGTGAGCAGTTCTTC. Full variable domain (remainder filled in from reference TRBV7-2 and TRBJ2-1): GAGVSQSPSNKVTEKGKDVELRCDPISGHTALYWYRQSLGQGLEFLIYFQGNSAPDKSGLPSDRFSAERTGGSVSTLTIQRTQQEDSAVYLCASSSRVGHPTGEQFFGPGTRLTVL.

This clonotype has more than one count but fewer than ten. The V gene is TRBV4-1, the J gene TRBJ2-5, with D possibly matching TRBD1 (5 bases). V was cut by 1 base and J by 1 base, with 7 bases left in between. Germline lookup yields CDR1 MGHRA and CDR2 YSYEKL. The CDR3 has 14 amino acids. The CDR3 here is CASSQGRAQETQYF. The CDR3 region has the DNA TGCGCCAGCAGCCAAGGCAGGGCCCAAGAGACCCAGTACTTC.

The CDR3 is CSALTGKPPLHF. CDR3 sequence (DNA): TGCAGTGCCTTGACAGGGAAACCACCCCTCCACTTT. This rearrangement joins TRBV20-1 to TRBJ1-6, with TRBD1 matching 7 bases. The CDR3 is 12 residues long. Germline loops: CDR1 DFQATT, CDR2 SNEGSKA (reference sequence). After removal of 6 bases from V and 11 bases from J, the junction contained 7 bases not matched to a gene.